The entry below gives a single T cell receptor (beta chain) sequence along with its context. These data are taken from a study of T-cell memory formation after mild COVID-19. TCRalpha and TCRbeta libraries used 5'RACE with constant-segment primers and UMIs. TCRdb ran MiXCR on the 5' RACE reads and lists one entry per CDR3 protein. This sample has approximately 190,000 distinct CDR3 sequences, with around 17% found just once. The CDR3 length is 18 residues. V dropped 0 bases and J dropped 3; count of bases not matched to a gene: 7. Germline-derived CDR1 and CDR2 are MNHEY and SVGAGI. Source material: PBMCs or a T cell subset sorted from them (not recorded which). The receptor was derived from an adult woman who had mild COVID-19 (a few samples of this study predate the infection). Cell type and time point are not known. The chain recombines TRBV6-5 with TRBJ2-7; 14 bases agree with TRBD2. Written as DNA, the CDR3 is TGTGCCAGCAGTTACTCGGTGGGAGGGACTAGCGGGAGCTACGAGCAGTACTTC. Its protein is CASSYSVGGTSGSYEQYF.